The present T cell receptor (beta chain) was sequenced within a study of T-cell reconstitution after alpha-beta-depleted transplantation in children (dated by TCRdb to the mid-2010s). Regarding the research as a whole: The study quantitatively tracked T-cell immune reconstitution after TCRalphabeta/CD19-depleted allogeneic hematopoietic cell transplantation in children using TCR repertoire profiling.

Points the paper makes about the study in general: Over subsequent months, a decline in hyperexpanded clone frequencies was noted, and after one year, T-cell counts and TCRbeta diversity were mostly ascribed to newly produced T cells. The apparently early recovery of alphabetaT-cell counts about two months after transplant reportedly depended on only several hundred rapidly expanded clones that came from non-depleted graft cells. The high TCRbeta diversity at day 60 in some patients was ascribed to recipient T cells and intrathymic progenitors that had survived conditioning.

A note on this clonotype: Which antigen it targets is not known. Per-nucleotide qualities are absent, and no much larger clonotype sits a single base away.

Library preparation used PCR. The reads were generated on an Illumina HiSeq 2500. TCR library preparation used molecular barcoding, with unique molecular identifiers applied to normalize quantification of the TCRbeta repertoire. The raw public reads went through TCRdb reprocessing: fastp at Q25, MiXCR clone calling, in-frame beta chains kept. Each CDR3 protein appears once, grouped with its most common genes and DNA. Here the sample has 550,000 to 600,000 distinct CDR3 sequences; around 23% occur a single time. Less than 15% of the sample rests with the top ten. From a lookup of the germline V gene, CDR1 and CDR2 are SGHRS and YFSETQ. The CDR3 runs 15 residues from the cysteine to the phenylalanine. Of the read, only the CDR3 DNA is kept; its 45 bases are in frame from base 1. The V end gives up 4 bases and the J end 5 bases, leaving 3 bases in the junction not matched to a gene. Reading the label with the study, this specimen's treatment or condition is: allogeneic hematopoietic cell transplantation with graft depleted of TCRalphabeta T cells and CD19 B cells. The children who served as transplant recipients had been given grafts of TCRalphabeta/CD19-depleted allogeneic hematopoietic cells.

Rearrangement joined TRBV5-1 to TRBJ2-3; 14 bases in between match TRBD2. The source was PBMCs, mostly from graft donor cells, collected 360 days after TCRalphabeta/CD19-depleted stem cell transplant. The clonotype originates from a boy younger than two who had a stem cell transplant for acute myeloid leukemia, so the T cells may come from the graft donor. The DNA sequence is TGCGCCAGCAGCGGACTAGCGGGGGGAGGAGATACGCAGTATTTT. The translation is CASSGLAGGGDTQYF. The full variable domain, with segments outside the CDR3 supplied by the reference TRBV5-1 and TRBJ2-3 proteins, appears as KAGVTQTPRYLIKTRGQQVTLSCSPISGHRSVSWYQQTPGQGLQFLFEYFSETQRNKGNFPGRFSGRQFSNSRSEMNVSTLELGDSALYLCASSGLAGGGDTQYFGPGTRLTVL.